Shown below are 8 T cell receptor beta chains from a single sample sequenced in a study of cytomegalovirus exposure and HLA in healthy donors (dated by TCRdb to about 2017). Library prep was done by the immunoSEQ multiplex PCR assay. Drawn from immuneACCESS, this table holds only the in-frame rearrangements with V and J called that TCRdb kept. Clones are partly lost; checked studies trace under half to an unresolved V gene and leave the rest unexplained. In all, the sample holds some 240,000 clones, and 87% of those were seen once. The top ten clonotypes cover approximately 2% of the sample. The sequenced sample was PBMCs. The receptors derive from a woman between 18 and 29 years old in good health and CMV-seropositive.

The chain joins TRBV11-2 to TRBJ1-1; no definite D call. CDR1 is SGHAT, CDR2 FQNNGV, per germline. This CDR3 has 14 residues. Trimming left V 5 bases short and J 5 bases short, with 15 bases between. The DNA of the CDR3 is TGTGCCAGCAGCCAACGGACCGCGGGGACTGAAGCTTTCTTT. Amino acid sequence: CASSQRTAGTEAFF. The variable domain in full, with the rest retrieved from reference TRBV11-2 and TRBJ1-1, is EAGVAQSPRYKIIEKRQSVAFWCNPISGHATLYWYQQILGQGPKLLIQFQNNGVVDDSQLPKDRFSAERLKGVDSTLKIQPAKLEDSAVYLCASSQRTAGTEAFFGQGTRLTVV.

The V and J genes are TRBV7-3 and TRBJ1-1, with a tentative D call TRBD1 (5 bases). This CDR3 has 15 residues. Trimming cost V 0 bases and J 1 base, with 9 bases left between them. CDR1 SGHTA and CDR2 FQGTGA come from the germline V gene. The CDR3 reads CASSLTGVSNTEAFF. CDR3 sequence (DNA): TGTGCCAGCAGCTTAACAGGGGTTTCGAACACTGAAGCTTTCTTT.

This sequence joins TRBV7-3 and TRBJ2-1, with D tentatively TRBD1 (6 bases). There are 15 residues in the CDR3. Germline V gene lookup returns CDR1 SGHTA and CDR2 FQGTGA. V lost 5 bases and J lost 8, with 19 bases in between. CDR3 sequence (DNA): TGTGCCAGCAGCCTTTTTAATACAGGGAGCGATGAGCAGTTCTTC. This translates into CASSLFNTGSDEQFF.

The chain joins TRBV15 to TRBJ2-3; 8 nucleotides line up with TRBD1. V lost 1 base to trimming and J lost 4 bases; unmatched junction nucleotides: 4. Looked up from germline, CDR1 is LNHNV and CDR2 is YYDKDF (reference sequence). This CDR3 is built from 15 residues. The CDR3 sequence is CATSRVRQGPDTQYF. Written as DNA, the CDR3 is TGTGCCACCAGCAGAGTTAGACAGGGGCCAGATACGCAGTATTTT.

The chain's CDR3 is CSAGSGIEFNEQYF. Written as DNA, the CDR3 is TGCAGCGCCGGTAGCGGGATAGAATTTAACGAGCAGTACTTC. This chain uses TRBV29-1 with TRBJ2-7; TRBD2 agrees at 8 bases. Germline CDR1 SQVTM, CDR2 ANQGSEA. The J segment lost 5 bases and the V segment lost 7 bases, leaving 13 bases of the junction unmatched. The CDR3 is 14 residues long.

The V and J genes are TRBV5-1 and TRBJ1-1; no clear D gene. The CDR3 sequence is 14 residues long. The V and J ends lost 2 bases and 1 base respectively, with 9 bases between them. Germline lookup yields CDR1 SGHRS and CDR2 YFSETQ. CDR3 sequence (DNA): TGCGCCAGCAGCTTATACGGTACGAACACTGAAGCTTTCTTT. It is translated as CASSLYGTNTEAFF.

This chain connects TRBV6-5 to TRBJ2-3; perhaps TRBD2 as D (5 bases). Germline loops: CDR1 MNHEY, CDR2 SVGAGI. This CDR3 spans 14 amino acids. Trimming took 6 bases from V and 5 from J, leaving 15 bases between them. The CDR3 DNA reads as TGTGCCAGCAGCGACCCTCTTGGGAGAGATACGCAGTATTTT. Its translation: CASSDPLGRDTQYF.

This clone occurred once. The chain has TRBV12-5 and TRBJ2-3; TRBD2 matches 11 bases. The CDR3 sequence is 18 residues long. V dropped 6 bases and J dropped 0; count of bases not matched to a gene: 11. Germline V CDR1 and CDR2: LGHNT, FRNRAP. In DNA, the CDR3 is TGTGCTAGTGGCCTCTCCCCGACTAGCGGGGCTAGCACAGATACGCAGTATTTT. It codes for CASGLSPTSGASTDTQYF.